The 10 T cell receptor beta chains listed next were all sequenced from one sample in a study of molecular identifiers for immune sequencing clone quantification. TCRdb ran MiXCR on the PCR reads and lists one entry per CDR3 protein. The table includes under 600,000 distinct CDR3 sequences, roughly 24% detected once. Sequencing was carried out using naive CD8+ T cells from blood, with Jurkat cell RNA spiked in. Subset described: FACS-sorted CD8+CD4-CCR7+CD45RA+ naive T cells. Receptors were obtained from a human donor in good health. Some libraries in this study had Jurkat cell RNA spiked in.

The V call is TRBV19, the J call TRBJ2-7; 8 nucleotides align to TRBD2. The CDR3 has 15 amino acids. Germline CDR1 and CDR2: LNHDA and SQIVND (reference sequence). Trimming at V came to 3 bases and at J to 5 bases, leaving 9 bases not matched to a gene. CDR3 in DNA: TGTGCCAGTAGTATTTCCCCAGCGGGAGCCCACGAGCAGTACTTC. The encoded protein is CASSISPAGAHEQYF.

This clonotype was seen a single time. The chain uses TRBV7-6 and TRBJ1-1; D may be TRBD1 (5 bases). CDR1 SGHVS and CDR2 FNYEAQ come from the germline V gene. This CDR3 has 15 residues. V shed 1 base and J shed 1 base, with 10 bases lying between them. CDR3 residues: CASSLEATGNTEAFF. CDR3 DNA sequence: TGTGCCAGCAGCTTAGAGGCCACAGGGAACACTGAAGCTTTCTTT.

This clonotype has only a few counts. The chain carries TRBV5-4 and TRBJ2-7; the match to TRBD1 covers 9 bases. J gave up 0 bases and V 1 base, and 5 bases lay outside the gene matches. From germline, CDR1 is SGHNT and CDR2 YYREEE (reference sequence). The CDR3 runs to 16 residues. Written as DNA, the CDR3 is TGTGCCAGCAGCTTGAGTGGGACAGGGTTCTCCTACGAGCAGTACTTC. Protein sequence: CASSLSGTGFSYEQYF.

This clonotype was detected ten times or more. The chain is built from TRBV29-1 and TRBJ1-1; maybe TRBD1 (6 bases). From germline, CDR1 is SQVTM and CDR2 ANQGSEA. V was clipped by 7 bases and J by 1 base, with 31 bases between them. This CDR3 comprises 19 residues. The chain's CDR3 is CSGAASAKGQGPWNTEAFF. CDR3 nucleotide sequence: TGCAGCGGGGCAGCTAGTGCCAAAGGGCAGGGGCCCTGGAACACTGAAGCTTTCTTT. Supplemented by reference TRBV29-1 and TRBJ1-1, the full variable domain reads SAVISQKPSRDICQRGTSLTIQCQVDSQVTMMFWYRQQPGQSLTLIATANQGSEATYESGFVIDKFPISRPNLTFSTLTVSNMSPEDSSIYLCSGAASAKGQGPWNTEAFFGQGTRLTVV.

With respect to this clonotype: At one boundary the junction diverges from the germline segment, which might be a read error. The genes are TRBV7-6 and TRBJ1-1; no reliable D call. The CDR3 is made up of 15 amino acids. CDR1 and CDR2 (germline): SGHVS, FNYEAQ. In DNA form, the CDR3 reads TGTGTCAGCAGCCCGGAGGTGGAGGCTCACACTGAAGCTTTCTTT. It is translated as CVSSPEVEAHTEAFF.

The chain has TRBV7-6 and TRBJ2-2; TRBD2 aligns across 7 bases. The junction had 5 bases not matched to a gene; V was cut back by 5 bases and J by 5 bases. The CDR3 is 14 amino acids. The germline CDR1 and CDR2 sequences are SGHVS and FNYEAQ. Here the CDR3 reads CASSAEGGTGELFF. CDR3 in DNA: TGTGCCAGCAGCGCGGAGGGAGGGACCGGGGAGCTGTTTTTT. The whole variable domain, filled in from reference TRBV7-6 and TRBJ2-2, reads GAGVSQSPRYKVTKRGQDVALRCDPISGHVSLYWYRQALGQGPEFLTYFNYEAQQDKSGLPNDRFSAERPEGSISTLTIQRTEQRDSAMYRCASSAEGGTGELFFGEGSRLTVL.

This clonotype appeared a few times. This rearrangement joins TRBV5-6 to TRBJ2-6, with TRBD2 identical over 7 bases. Germline lookup yields CDR1 SGHDT and CDR2 YYEEEE. This CDR3 contains 17 residues. V lost 0 bases and J lost 1; bases outside the gene matches: 4. Here the CDR3 DNA reads TGTGCCAGCAGCTTGGCCACGGGGGGTTCTGGGGCCAACGTCCTGACTTTC. Protein sequence: CASSLATGGSGANVLTF.

V and J are TRBV4-3 and TRBJ2-7, with D unclear. The germline V gene has CDR1 LGHNA and CDR2 YSLEER. V was cut by 0 bases and J by 2 bases, with 11 bases left in between. This CDR3 is 15 amino acids long. CDR3 in amino acids: CASSQDTGPAYEQYF. CDR3 nucleotide sequence: TGCGCCAGCAGCCAAGATACCGGCCCGGCCTACGAGCAGTACTTC.

The chain is built from TRBV4-3 and TRBJ2-4; 7 nucleotides agree with TRBD1. J lost 0 bases, V lost 0 bases, and 8 bases had no gene match. Germline V CDR1 and CDR2: LGHNA, YSLEER. The length of the CDR3 is 18 residues. Here the CDR3 reads CASSQERSWTGAKNIQYF. Here the CDR3 DNA reads TGCGCCAGCAGCCAAGAAAGAAGTTGGACAGGAGCCAAAAACATTCAGTACTTC.

This clonotype showed up just a few times. The chain combines TRBV4-1 with TRBJ2-3; the D is unclear. V was pared by 0 bases and J by 0 bases, with 7 bases between. The germline V gene encodes CDR1 MGHRA and CDR2 YSYEKL. The CDR3 sequence is 15 residues long. CDR3 nucleotide sequence: TGCGCCAGCAGCCAAGATGGCGATAGCACAGATACGCAGTATTTT. Amino acid sequence: CASSQDGDSTDTQYF.